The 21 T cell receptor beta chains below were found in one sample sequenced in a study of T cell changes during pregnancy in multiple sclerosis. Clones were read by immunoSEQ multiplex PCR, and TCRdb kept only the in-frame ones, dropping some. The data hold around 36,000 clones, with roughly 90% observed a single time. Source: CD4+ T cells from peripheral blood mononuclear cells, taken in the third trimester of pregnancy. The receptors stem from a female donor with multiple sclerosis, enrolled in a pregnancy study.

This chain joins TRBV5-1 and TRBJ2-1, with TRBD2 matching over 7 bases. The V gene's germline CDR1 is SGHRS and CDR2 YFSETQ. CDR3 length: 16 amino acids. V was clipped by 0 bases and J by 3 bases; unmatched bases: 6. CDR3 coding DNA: TGCGCCAGCAGCTTGGCCGTAGGGGACTACTACAATGAGCAGTTCTTC. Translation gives CASSLAVGDYYNEQFF.

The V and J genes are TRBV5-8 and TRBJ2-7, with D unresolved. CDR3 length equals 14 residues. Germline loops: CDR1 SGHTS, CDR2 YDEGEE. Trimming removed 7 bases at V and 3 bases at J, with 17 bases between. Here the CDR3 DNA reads TGTGCCAGCTGCCTGACCGGGTCCTGCTACGAGCAGTACTTC. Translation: CASCLTGSCYEQYF.

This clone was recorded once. The CDR3 region has the DNA TGTGCCAGCAGCCCCCTTCGAGAGACCCAGTACTTC. This encodes CASSPLRETQYF. The chain links TRBV7-2 to TRBJ2-5; D uncertain. CDR1 SGHTA and CDR2 FQGNSA come from the germline V gene. The CDR3 sequence is 12 residues long. V was cut by 5 bases and J by 4 bases, with 8 bases left in between.

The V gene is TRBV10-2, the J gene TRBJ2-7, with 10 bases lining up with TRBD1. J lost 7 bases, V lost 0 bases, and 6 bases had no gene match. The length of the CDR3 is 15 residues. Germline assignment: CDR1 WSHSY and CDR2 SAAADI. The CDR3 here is CASSESGTGDREQYF. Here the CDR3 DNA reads TGCGCCAGCAGTGAGTCGGGGACAGGGGATAGGGAGCAGTACTTC.

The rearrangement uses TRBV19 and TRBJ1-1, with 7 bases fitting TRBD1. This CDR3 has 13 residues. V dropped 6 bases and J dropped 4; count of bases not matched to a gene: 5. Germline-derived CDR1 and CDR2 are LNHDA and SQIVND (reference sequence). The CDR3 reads CASSTDRATEAFF. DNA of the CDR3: TGTGCCAGTAGCACCGACAGGGCCACTGAAGCTTTCTTT.

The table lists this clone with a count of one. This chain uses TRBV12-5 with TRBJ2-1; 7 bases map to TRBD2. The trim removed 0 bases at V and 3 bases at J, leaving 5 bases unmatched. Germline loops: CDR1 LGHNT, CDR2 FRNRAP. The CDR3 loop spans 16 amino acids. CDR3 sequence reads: CASGLVAGMGYNEQFF. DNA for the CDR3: TGTGCTAGTGGTTTGGTAGCGGGAATGGGCTACAATGAGCAGTTCTTC. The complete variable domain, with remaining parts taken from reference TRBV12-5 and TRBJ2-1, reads DARVTQTPRHKVTEMGQEVTMRCQPILGHNTVFWYRQTMMQGLELLAYFRNRAPLDDSGMPKDRFSAEMPDATLATLKIQPSEPRDSAVYFCASGLVAGMGYNEQFFGPGTRLTVL.

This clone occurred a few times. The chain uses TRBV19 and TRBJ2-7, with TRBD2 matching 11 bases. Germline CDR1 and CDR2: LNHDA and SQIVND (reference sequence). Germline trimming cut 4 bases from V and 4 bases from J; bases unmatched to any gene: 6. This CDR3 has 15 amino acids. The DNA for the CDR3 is TGTGCCAGTAGTAACTTAGCGGGAGGGAATTACGAGCAGTACTTC. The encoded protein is CASSNLAGGNYEQYF.

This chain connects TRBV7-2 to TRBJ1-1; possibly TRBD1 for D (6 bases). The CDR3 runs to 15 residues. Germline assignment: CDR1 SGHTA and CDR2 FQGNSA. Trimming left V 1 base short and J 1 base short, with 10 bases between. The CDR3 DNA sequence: TGTGCCAGCAGCTTAGTTCCCAGGGGGAACACTGAAGCTTTCTTT. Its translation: CASSLVPRGNTEAFF.

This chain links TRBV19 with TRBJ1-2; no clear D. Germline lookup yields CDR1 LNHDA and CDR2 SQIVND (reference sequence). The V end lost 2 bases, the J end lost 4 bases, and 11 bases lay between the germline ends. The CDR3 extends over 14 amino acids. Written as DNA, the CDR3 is TGTGCCAGTAGTATAAAGCAGGAATTCTATGGCTACACCTTC. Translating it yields CASSIKQEFYGYTF.

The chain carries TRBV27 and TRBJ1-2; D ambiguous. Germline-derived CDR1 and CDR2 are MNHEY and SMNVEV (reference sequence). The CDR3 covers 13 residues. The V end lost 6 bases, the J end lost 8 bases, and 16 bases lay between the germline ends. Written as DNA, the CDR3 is TGTGCCAGCAGCGCGGCGGGGTTTGGAGGCTACACCTTC. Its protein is CASSAAGFGGYTF.

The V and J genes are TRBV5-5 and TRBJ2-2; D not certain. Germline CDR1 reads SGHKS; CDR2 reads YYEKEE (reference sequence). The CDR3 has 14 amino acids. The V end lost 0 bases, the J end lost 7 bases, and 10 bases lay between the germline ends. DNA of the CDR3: TGTGCCAGCAGCTTGGGACTCCACATCGGGGAGCTGTTTTTT. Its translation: CASSLGLHIGELFF.

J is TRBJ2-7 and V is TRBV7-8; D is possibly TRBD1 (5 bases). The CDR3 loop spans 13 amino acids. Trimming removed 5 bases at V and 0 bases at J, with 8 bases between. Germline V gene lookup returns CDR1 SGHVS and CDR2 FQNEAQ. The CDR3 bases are TGTGCCAGCAGCCCCGACAGCTCCTACGAGCAGTACTTC. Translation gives CASSPDSSYEQYF.

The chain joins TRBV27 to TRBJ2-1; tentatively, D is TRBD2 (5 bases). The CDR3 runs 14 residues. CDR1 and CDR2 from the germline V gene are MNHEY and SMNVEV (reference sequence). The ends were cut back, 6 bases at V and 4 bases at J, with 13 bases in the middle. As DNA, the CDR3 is TGTGCCAGCAGAGGACTGATAATGTACAATGAGCAGTTCTTC. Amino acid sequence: CASRGLIMYNEQFF.

The CDR3 bases are TGTGCCAGCAGCCCCCGACAGGGGTTCGAGCAGTACTTC. This gives the protein CASSPRQGFEQYF. The V and J genes are TRBV7-6 and TRBJ2-7, with 8 bases lining up with TRBD1. CDR1 and CDR2 (germline): SGHVS, FNYEAQ. V lost 5 bases to trimming and J lost 6 bases; unmatched junction nucleotides: 6. The CDR3 totals 13 residues.

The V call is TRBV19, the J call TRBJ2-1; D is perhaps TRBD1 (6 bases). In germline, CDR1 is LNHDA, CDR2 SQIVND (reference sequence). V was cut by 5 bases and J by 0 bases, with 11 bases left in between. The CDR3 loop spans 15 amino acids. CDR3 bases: TGTGCCAGTAGTTTCACAGGGAGCTCCTACAATGAGCAGTTCTTC. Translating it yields CASSFTGSSYNEQFF.

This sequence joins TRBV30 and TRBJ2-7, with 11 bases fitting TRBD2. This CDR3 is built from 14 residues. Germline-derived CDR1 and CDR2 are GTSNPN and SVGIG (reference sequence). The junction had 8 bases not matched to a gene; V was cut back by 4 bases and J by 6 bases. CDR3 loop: CAWNILAGDPEQYF. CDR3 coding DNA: TGTGCCTGGAATATACTAGCGGGAGATCCCGAGCAGTACTTC.

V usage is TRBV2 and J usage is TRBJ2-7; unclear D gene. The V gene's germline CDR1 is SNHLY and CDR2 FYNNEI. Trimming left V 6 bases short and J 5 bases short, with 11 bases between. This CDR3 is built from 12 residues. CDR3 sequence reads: CASRRQPHEQYF. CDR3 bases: TGTGCCAGCAGGAGGCAGCCTCACGAGCAGTACTTC.

The CDR3 coding sequence is TGTGCCAGCAGCTTGCGGACTAGCGGGAGTAGCGATGAGCAGTTCTTC. Translation: CASSLRTSGSSDEQFF. The genes are TRBV7-8 and TRBJ2-1; 13 bases are a match to TRBD2. The CDR3 extends over 16 amino acids. Germline-derived CDR1 and CDR2 are SGHVS and FQNEAQ. The ends lost 3 bases at V and 8 bases at J; junction bases unmatched: 7.

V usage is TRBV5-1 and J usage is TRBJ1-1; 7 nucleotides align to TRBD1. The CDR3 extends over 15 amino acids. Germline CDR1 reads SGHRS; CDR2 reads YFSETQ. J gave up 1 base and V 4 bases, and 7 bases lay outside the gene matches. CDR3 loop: CASSDQGQANTEAFF. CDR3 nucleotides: TGCGCCAGCAGCGACCAAGGACAGGCGAACACTGAAGCTTTCTTT.

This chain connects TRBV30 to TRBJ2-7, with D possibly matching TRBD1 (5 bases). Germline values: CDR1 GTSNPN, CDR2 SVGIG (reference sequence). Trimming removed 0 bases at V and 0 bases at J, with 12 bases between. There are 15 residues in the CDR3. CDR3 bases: TGTGCCTGGAGTGTAGGGGCCCAAAGCTCCTACGAGCAGTACTTC. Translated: CAWSVGAQSSYEQYF.

The CDR3 spells CASSYEEVLYNSPLHF. DNA for the CDR3: TGTGCCAGCAGTTACGAAGAGGTTCTTTATAATTCACCCCTCCACTTT. This chain joins TRBV6-6 and TRBJ1-6; unclear D gene. The CDR3 totals 16 residues. CDR1 and CDR2 (germline): MNHNY, SVGAGI (reference sequence). Deletions cut 2 bases from V and 4 bases from J, with 12 bases between.